This entry describes one TCR beta chain. Its antigen is undetermined. These data belong to a study of CD8+CD57+ T cells in acquired aplastic anemia. Study details: Sorted CD4+ and CD8+ cells yielded DNA averaging around 3 ug. Average CD4+ read depth in healthy donors was around 11 million reads. Study-wide findings and caveats: Sharing between patients and controls was observed for twenty-nine CD8+ CDR3 sequences.

Genomic DNA acted as the template from which TCR beta VDJ combination and CDR3 sequence profiling were carried out. One entry per CDR3 protein results from TCRdb running MiXCR on the reads. The sample has about 48,000 distinct CDR3 sequences, about 78% seen once. Specimen: sorted CD4+, CD8+, or CD8+CD57+ T cells (not recorded which) from PBMCs. The sequence was obtained from a human donor in good health, serving as a control.

DNA for the CDR3: TGCAGCGTCTCAGGGAGGGACGACAAGCTCTACAATGAGCAGTTCTTC. Amino acids: CSVSGRDDKLYNEQFF. This chain uses TRBV29-1 with TRBJ2-1; 7 bases line up with TRBD2. This CDR3 contains 16 residues. CDR1 and CDR2 from the germline V gene are SQVTM and ANQGSEA. J gave up 3 bases and V 6 bases, and 14 bases lay outside the gene matches.